The source of this T cell receptor (beta chain) is a study of siplizumab effects on memory and regulatory T cells. Points on this clone: The antigen is undetermined.

The study's findings and limits: The authors did not confirm suppressive function in proliferating Tregs from siplizumab cultures. Sequences below about 10^-5 frequency were poorly captured, and few alloreactive clones mapped to unstimulated subsets.

Trimming shortened V by 2 bases and J by 1 base, and 12 bases separated the two germline ends. Germline V gene lookup returns CDR1 MDHEN and CDR2 SYDVKM. The CDR3 has 15 residues. Clones were read by immunoSEQ multiplex PCR, and TCRdb kept only the in-frame ones, dropping some. The data contain about 56,000 clones, just over 95% of them seen just once; the ten biggest clones take up approximately 1.1%. The sequenced material came from naive CD8+ T cells sorted from blood. This clonotype was sampled from a human donor in good health. The chain carries TRBV28 and TRBJ2-7, with D possibly matching TRBD1 (5 bases). The CDR3 sequence is CASSLGSQGSYEQYF. For the CDR3, the DNA is TGTGCCAGCAGTTTAGGCTCCCAGGGATCCTACGAGCAGTACTTC. The complete variable domain, with remaining parts taken from reference TRBV28 and TRBJ2-7, reads DVKVTQSSRYLVKRTGEKVFLECVQDMDHENMFWYRQDPGLGLRLIYFSYDVKMKEKGDIPEGYSVSREKKERFSLILESASTNQTSMYLCASSLGSQGSYEQYFGPGTRLTVT.